These 11 T cell receptor beta chains came from one sample sequenced in a study of T cells of healthy individuals. TCRdb fed the 5' RACE reads into MiXCR, producing one record per CDR3 protein. The sample carries 40,000 to 45,000 distinct CDR3 sequences, about 4.2% recorded once. These TCRs come from a human donor in good health.

This clonotype has at least ten counts. CDR3 nucleotides: TGCAGTGCGCCTTTACTAGCGGGGGTCTGGGATACGCAGTATTTT. The encoded protein is CSAPLLAGVWDTQYF. The gene calls are TRBV20-1 and TRBJ2-3; 11 positions agree with TRBD2. The germline V gene encodes CDR1 DFQATT and CDR2 SNEGSKA (reference sequence). The CDR3 loop spans 15 amino acids. Trimming cost V 6 bases and J 6 bases; bases outside gene matches: 11.

This clonotype was detected only a few times. The chain joins TRBV14 to TRBJ2-5; 15 nucleotides match TRBD2. The junction had 5 bases not matched to a gene; V was cut back by 3 bases and J by 0 bases. The V gene's germline CDR1 is SGHDN and CDR2 FVKESK. The CDR3 extends over 18 amino acids. The CDR3 reads CASSHRTSGRADQETQYF. The CDR3 coding sequence is TGTGCCAGCAGCCACCGGACTAGCGGGAGGGCAGACCAAGAGACCCAGTACTTC.

The chain recombines TRBV27 with TRBJ2-3; D is unclear. The CDR3 runs 13 residues. Trimming pared 11 bases from V and 6 bases from J, leaving 18 bases between. The germline gives CDR1 MNHEY, CDR2 SMNVEV (reference sequence). The CDR3 DNA sequence: TGTGCCTCTTGGGGATTCCCGGTTGATACGCAGTATTTT. Amino acids: CASWGFPVDTQYF.

The chain joins TRBV27 to TRBJ2-1; D assignment may be TRBD1 or TRBD2 (5 bases each). CDR3 length: 16 residues. Germline loops: CDR1 MNHEY, CDR2 SMNVEV (reference sequence). Between the trimmed V and J ends, which lost 6 bases and 6 bases, there was a span of 21 bases. The CDR3: CASRVTGASGGNEQFF. As DNA, the CDR3 is TGTGCCAGCAGAGTCACCGGGGCCTCTGGGGGCAATGAGCAGTTCTTC.

This clonotype is termed medium-sized. The chain links TRBV6-4 to TRBJ2-3, with 10 bases lining up with TRBD2. Unmatched junction bases numbered 2, after V lost 3 bases and J lost 2 bases. Germline lookup yields CDR1 MRHNA and CDR2 SNTAGT. This CDR3 comprises 15 residues. The CDR3 loop is CASSESGGATDTQYF. The CDR3 coding sequence is TGTGCCAGCAGTGAAAGCGGGGGGGCCACAGATACGCAGTATTTT.

This clonotype was observed at least ten times. The rearrangement links TRBV29-1 to TRBJ2-1; 9 nucleotides line up with TRBD2. The germline V gene encodes CDR1 SQVTM and CDR2 ANQGSEA. The J segment lost 5 bases and the V segment lost 0 bases, leaving 5 bases of the junction unmatched. The CDR3 spans 15 residues. CDR3 sequence: CSVEDPSGKDNEQFF. The CDR3, as DNA: TGCAGCGTTGAAGATCCTAGCGGGAAAGACAATGAGCAGTTCTTC.

This clonotype turned up a few times. The V gene is TRBV5-4, the J gene TRBJ1-6; D gene unclear. This CDR3 contains 15 residues. Trimming pared 5 bases from V and 10 bases from J, leaving 19 bases between. CDR1 is SGHNT, CDR2 YYREEE, per germline (reference sequence). CDR3: CASRPQVGVDSPLHF. CDR3 in DNA: TGTGCCAGCAGGCCCCAGGTTGGCGTAGACTCACCCCTCCACTTT.

This clonotype was observed a few times. CDR3 residues: CASSQGLAGGHEQFF. CDR3 sequence (DNA): TGCGCCAGCAGCCAAGGACTAGCGGGAGGTCACGAGCAGTTCTTC. This chain joins TRBV4-3 and TRBJ2-1; 13 positions match TRBD2. Germline-derived CDR1 and CDR2 are LGHNA and YSLEER. V was clipped by 1 base and J by 10 bases; unmatched bases: 4. The CDR3 sequence is 15 residues long.

This clonotype was detected ten times or more. The gene calls are TRBV4-3 and TRBJ2-1; 7 bases match TRBD2. The CDR3 is made up of 19 amino acids. J gave up 2 bases and V 0 bases, and 13 bases lay outside the gene matches. From germline, CDR1 is LGHNA and CDR2 YSLEER. CDR3 nucleotides: TGCGCCAGCAGCCAAGATCCGTATGAGGGACTAAGTGCCTACAATGAGCAGTTCTTC. Translated, it gives CASSQDPYEGLSAYNEQFF.

In the case of this clonotype: Given a much more abundant clone one base away, this may be a read error. The chain uses TRBV3-1 and TRBJ1-1, with D possibly matching TRBD1 (6 bases). With 1 base removed from V and 12 bases from J, the gap between germline ends came to 21 bases. This CDR3 spans 15 amino acids. CDR1 and CDR2 (germline): LGHDT, YNNKEL (reference sequence). Here the CDR3 reads CASSQAVRRGQGTFF. CDR3 coding DNA: TGTGCCAGCAGCCAAGCTGTCAGGCGGGGACAAGGAACTTTCTTT.

This clonotype occurred once. The chain uses TRBV12-3 or TRBV12-4 and TRBJ1-3, with TRBD1 as a possible D gene (6 bases). Trimming cost V 6 bases and J 3 bases, with 15 bases left between them. The CDR3 contains 15 residues. CDR3 bases: TGTGCCAGCAGCCGGGGGGGGGGCGGTGGAAACACCATATATTTT. Translating it yields CASSRGGGGGNTIYF.